This T cell receptor beta chain was retrieved from a study of T cell changes during pregnancy in multiple sclerosis. The table came from immunoSEQ multiplex PCR; TCRdb's copy has only in-frame clones and leaves some out. There are 40,000 to 55,000 clones in the sample; about nine tenths occur only once, and approximately 0.27% lies in the top ten. Germline V gene sequence: CDR1 SGHRS, CDR2 YFSETQ. V was cut by 1 base and J by 5 bases, with 13 bases left in between. This CDR3 region has 15 residues. The source is a female donor with multiple sclerosis, enrolled in a pregnancy study. The input for sequencing was CD4+ T cells from peripheral blood mononuclear cells, taken in the second trimester of pregnancy. The chain employs TRBV5-1 and TRBJ2-4, with D possibly matching TRBD1 (5 bases). CDR3 sequence: CASSLSQGRENIQYF. The CDR3 DNA sequence: TGCGCCAGCAGCTTGTCGCAGGGTAGGGAAAACATTCAGTACTTC.